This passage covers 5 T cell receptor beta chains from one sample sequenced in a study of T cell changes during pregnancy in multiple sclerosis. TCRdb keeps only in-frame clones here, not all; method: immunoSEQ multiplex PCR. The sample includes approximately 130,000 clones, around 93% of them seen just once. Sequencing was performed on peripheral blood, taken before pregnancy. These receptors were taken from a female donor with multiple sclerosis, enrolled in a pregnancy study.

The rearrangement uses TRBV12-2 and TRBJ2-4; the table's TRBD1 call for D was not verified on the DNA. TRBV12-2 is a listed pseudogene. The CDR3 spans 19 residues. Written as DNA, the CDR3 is TGTGCAAGTCGCTTAGGGGGGACAGGGGGATCTCTAGCCAAAAACATTCAGTACTTC. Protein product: CASRLGGTGGSLAKNIQYF.

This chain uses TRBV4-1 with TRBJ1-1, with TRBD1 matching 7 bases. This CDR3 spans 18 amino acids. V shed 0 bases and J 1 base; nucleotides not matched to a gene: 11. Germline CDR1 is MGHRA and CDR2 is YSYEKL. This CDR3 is CASSQDLIEGQANTEAFF. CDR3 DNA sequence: TGCGCCAGCAGCCAAGATCTAATTGAAGGACAGGCGAACACTGAAGCTTTCTTT.

CDR3 nucleotide sequence: TGTGCCAGCAGCTTAGTCCCTCTAGCGGGGGAGAGCACAGATACGCAGTATTTT. Protein: CASSLVPLAGESTDTQYF. The V and J genes are TRBV7-9 and TRBJ2-3; 10 bases align to TRBD2. Germline CDR1 and CDR2: SEHNR and FQNEAQ (reference sequence). V shed 1 base, J shed 0 bases, and the junction held 7 bases outside the gene matches. The CDR3 length is 18 residues.

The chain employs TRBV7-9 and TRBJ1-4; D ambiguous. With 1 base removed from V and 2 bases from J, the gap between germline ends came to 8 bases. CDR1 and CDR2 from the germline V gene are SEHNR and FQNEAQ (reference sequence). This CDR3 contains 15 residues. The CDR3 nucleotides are TGTGCCAGCAGCTTAGGTTATCCGACTAATGAAAAACTGTTTTTT. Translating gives CASSLGYPTNEKLFF. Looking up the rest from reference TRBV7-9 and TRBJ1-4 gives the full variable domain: DTGVSQNPRHKITKRGQNVTFRCDPISEHNRLYWYRQTLGQGPEFLTYFQNEAQLEKSRLLSDRFSAERPKGSFSTLEIQRTEQGDSAMYLCASSLGYPTNEKLFFGSGTQLSVL.

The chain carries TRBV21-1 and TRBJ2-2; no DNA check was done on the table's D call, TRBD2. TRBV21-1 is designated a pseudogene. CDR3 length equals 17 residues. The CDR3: CASSNEGGGRNTGELFF. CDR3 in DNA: TGTGCCAGCAGCAACGAGGGTGGCGGGAGGAACACCGGGGAGCTGTTTTTT.